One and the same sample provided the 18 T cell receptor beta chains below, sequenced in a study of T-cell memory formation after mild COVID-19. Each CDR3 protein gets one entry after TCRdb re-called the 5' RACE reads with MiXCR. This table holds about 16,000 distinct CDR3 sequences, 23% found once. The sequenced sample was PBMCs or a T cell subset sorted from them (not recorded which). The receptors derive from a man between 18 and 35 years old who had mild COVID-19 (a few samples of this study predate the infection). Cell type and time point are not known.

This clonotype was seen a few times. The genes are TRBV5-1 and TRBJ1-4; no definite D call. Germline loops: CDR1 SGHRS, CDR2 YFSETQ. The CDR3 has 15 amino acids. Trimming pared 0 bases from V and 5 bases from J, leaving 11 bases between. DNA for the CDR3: TGCGCCAGCAGCTTGGCCCGGGCTCCAAATGAAAAACTGTTTTTT. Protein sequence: CASSLARAPNEKLFF.

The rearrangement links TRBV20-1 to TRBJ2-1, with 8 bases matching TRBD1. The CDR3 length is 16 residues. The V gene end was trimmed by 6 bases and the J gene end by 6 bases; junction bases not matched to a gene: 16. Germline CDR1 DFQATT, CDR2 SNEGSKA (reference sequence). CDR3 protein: CSAHLRQGTPSNEQFF. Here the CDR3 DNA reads TGCAGTGCCCACCTTCGACAGGGGACACCTTCCAATGAGCAGTTCTTC.

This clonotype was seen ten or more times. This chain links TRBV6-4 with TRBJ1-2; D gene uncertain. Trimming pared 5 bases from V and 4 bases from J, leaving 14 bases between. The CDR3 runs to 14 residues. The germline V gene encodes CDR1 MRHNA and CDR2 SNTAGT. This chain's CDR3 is CASSPRGDSYGYTF. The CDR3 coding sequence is TGTGCCAGCAGTCCCCGGGGAGACTCCTATGGCTACACCTTC.

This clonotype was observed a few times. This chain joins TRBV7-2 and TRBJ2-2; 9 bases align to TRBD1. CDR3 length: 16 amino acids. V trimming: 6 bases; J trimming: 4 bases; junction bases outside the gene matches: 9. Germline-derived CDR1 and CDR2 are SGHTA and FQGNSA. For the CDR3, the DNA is TGTGCCAGCAGACGAAACAGGGGGCGCGCCACCGGGGAGCTGTTTTTT. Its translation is CASRRNRGRATGELFF.

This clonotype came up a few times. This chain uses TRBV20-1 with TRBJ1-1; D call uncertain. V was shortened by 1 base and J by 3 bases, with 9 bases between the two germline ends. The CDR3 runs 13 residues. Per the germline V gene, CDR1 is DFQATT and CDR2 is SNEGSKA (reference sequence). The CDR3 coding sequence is TGCAGTGCTAGAGTAACGTCTTACACTGAAGCTTTCTTT. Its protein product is CSARVTSYTEAFF.

CDR3 region: CASSSQGKLFF. The CDR3 DNA follows: TGTGCCAGCAGTTCCCAGGGGAAACTGTTTTTT. The gene calls are TRBV12-3 or TRBV12-4 and TRBJ1-4; maybe TRBD1 (6 bases). V lost 4 bases to trimming and J lost 11 bases, with 8 bases between them. This CDR3 contains 11 residues.

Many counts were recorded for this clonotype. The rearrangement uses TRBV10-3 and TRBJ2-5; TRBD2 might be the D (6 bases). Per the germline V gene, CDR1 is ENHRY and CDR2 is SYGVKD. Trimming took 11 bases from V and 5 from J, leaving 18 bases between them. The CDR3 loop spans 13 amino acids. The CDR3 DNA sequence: TGTGCCGAAATGTCCGGTAGCGGCGAGACCCAGTACTTC. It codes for CAEMSGSGETQYF.

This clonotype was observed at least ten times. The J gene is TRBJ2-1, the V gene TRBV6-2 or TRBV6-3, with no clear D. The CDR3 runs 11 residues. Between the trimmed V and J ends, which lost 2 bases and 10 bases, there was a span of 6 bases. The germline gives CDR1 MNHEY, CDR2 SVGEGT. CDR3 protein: CASSYTDEQFF. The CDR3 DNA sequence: TGTGCCAGCAGTTACACAGACGAGCAGTTCTTC.

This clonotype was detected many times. As DNA, the CDR3 is TGCGCCAGCAGCCAAGAAGGTCCTGGGAGTCGGAATTCACCCCTCCACTTT. It translates to CASSQEGPGSRNSPLHF. This rearrangement joins TRBV4-3 to TRBJ1-6; D is uncertain. CDR3 size: 17 residues. CDR1 and CDR2 from the germline V gene are LGHNA and YSLEER. The V gene lost 0 bases and the J gene lost 7 bases, with 16 bases spanning the gap.

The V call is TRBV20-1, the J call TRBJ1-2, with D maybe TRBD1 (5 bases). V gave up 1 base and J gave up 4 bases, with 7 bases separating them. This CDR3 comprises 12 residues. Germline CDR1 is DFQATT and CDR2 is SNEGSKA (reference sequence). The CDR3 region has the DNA TGCAGTGCTAGAGGGCAGGGCTATGGCTACACCTTC. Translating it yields CSARGQGYGYTF.

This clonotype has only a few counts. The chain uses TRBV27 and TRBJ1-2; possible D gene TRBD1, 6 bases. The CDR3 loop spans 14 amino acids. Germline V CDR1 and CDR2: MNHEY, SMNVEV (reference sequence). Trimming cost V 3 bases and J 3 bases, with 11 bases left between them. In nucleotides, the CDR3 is TGTGCCAGCAGTTTCACGAACAGGGACTATGGCTACACCTTC. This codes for CASSFTNRDYGYTF.

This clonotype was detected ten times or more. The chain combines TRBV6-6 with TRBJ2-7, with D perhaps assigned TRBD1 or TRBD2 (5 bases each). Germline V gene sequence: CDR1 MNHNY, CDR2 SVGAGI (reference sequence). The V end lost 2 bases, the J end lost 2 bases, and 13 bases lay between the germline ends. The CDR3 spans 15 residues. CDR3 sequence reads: CASSYGQGVAYEQYF. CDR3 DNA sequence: TGTGCCAGCAGTTACGGGCAGGGAGTAGCCTACGAGCAGTACTTC.

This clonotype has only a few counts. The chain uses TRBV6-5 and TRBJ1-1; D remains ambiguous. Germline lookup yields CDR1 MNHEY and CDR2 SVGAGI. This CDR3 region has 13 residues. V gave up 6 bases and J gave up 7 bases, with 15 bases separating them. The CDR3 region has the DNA TGTGCCAGCAGGGACCCCGGTCACGTTGAAGCTTTCTTT. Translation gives CASRDPGHVEAFF.

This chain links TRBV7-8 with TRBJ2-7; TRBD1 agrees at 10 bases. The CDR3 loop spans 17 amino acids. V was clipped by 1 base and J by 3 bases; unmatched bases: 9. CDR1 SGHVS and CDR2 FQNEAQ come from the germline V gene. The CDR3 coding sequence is TGTGCCAGCAGCTTAGGAAGTAGGGACAGGGGATTCTACGAGCAGTACTTC. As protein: CASSLGSRDRGFYEQYF.

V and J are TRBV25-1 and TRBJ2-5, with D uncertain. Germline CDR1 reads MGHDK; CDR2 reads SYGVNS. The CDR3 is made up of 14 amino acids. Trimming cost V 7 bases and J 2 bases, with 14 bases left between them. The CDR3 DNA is TGTGCCAGCACCGCGTTATCGGATCAAGAGACCCAGTACTTC. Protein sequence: CASTALSDQETQYF.

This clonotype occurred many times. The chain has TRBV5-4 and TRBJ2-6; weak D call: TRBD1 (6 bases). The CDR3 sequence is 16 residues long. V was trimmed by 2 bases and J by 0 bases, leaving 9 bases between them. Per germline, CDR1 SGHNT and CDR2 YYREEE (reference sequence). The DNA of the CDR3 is TGTGCCAGCAGCTTATGGACAGTCTCTGGGGCCAACGTCCTGACTTTC. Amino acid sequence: CASSLWTVSGANVLTF.

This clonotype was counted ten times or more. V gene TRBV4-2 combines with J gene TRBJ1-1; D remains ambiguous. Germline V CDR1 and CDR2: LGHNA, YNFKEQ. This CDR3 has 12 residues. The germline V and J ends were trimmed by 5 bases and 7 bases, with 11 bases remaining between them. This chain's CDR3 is CASSDLEFEAFF. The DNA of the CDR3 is TGTGCCAGCAGCGACCTAGAGTTTGAAGCTTTCTTT.

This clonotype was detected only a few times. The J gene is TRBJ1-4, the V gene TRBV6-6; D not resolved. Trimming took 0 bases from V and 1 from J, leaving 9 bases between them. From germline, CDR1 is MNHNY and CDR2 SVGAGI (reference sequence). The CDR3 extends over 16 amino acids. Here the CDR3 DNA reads TGTGCCAGCAGTTACTCAGCAGCAGTAACTAATGAAAAACTGTTTTTT. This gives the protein CASSYSAAVTNEKLFF.